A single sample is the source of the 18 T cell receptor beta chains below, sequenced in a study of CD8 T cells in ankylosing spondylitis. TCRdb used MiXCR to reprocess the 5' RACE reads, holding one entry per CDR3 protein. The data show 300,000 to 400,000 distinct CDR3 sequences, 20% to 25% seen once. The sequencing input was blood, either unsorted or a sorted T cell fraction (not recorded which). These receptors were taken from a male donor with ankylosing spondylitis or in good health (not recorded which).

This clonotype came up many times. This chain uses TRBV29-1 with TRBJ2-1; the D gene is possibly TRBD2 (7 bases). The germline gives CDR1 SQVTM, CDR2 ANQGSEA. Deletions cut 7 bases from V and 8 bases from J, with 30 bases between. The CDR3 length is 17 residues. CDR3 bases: TGCAGCGCTCCAGAGGGACACCCCGGGGGGTGGGGAGATGAGCAGTTCTTC. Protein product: CSAPEGHPGGWGDEQFF.

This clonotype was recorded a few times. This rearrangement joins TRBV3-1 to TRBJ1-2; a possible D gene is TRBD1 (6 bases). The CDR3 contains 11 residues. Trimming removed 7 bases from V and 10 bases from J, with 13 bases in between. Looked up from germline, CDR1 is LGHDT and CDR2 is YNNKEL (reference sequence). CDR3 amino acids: CASTTGNDYTF. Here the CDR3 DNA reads TGTGCCAGCACCACAGGGAACGACTACACCTTC.

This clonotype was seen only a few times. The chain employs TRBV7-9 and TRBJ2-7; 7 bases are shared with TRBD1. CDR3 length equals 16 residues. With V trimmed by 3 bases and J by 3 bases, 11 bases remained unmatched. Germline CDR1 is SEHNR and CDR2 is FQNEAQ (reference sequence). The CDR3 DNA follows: TGTGCCAGCAGCTTGGTCCGGGGCAGGGACAGCTACGAGCAGTACTTC. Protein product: CASSLVRGRDSYEQYF.

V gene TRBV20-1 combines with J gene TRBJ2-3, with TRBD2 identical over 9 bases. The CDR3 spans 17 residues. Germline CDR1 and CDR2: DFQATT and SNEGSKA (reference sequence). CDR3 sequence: CRCSASEASGGTDTQYF. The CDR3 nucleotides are TGCAGATGTAGTGCTAGTGAAGCTAGCGGGGGCACAGATACGCAGTATTTT.

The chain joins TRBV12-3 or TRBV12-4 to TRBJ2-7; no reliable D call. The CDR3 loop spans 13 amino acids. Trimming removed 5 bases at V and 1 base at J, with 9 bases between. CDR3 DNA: TGTGCCAGCAGTACTGGCGCTTCCTACGAGCAGTACTTC. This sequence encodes CASSTGASYEQYF.

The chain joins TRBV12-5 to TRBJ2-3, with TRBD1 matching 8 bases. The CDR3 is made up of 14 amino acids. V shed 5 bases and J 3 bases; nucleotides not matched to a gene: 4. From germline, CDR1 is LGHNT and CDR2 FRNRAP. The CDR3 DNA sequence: TGTGCTAGTGGTCCCGGACAGGGAACAGATACGCAGTATTTT. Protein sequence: CASGPGQGTDTQYF.

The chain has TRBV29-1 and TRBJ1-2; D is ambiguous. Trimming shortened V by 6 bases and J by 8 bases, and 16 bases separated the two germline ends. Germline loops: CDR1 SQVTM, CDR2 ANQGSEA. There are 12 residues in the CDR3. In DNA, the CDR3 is TGCAGCGTCCCCTGGCCCGGTGAGGGCTACACCTTC. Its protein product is CSVPWPGEGYTF.

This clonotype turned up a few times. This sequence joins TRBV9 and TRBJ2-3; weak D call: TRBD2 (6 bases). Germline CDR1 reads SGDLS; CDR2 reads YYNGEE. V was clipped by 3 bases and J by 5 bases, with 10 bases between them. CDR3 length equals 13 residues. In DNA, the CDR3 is TGTGCCAGCAGCGGATTAGCGGAAGATACGCAGTATTTT. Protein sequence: CASSGLAEDTQYF.

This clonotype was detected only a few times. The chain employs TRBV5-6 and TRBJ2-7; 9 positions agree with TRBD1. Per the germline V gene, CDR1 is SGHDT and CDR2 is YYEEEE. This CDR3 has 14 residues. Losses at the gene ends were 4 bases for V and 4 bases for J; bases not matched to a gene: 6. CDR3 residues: CASSEGTGLYEQYF. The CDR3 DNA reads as TGTGCCAGCAGCGAGGGGACAGGGCTATACGAGCAGTACTTC.

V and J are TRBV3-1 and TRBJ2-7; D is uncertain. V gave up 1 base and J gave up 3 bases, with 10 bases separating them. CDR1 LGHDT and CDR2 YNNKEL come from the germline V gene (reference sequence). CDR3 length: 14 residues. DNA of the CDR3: TGTGCCAGCAGCCAAGGGGAAATGATCTACGAGCAGTACTTC. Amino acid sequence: CASSQGEMIYEQYF.

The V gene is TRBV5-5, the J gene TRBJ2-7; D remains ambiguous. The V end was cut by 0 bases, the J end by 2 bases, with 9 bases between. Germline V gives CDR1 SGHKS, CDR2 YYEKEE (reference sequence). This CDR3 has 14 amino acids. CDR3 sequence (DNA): TGTGCCAGCAGCTTGGCGGCGGATCCCTACGAGCAGTACTTC. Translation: CASSLAADPYEQYF.

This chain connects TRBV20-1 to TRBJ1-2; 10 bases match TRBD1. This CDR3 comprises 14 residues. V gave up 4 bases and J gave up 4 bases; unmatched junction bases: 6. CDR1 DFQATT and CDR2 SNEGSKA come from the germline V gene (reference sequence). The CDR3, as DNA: TGCAGTGCTACCCAGACAGGGGGCGTCTATGGCTACACCTTC. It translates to CSATQTGGVYGYTF.

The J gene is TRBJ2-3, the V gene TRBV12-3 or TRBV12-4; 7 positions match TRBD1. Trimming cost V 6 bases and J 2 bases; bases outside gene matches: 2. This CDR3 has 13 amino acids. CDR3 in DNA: TGTGCCAGCAGCGGGACAGTCACAGATACGCAGTATTTT. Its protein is CASSGTVTDTQYF.

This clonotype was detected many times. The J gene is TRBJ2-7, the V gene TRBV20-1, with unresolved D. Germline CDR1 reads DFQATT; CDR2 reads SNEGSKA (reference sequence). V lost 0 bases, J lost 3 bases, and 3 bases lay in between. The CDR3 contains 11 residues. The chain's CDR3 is CSAREGYEQYF. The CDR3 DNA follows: TGCAGTGCTAGAGAGGGCTACGAGCAGTACTTC.

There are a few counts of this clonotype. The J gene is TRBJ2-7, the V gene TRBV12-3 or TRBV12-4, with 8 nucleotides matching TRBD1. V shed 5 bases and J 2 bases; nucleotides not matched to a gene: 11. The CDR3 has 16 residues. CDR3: CASSPQIQGGAYEQYF. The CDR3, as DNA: TGTGCCAGCAGTCCACAAATACAGGGGGGCGCCTACGAGCAGTACTTC.

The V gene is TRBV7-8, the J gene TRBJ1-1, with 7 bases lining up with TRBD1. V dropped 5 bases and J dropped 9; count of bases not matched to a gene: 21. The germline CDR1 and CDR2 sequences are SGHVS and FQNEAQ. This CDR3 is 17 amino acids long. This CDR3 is CASSRWETGLEATKAFF. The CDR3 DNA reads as TGTGCCAGCAGCCGGTGGGAGACAGGGCTTGAAGCGACCAAAGCTTTCTTT. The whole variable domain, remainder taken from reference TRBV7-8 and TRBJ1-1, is GAGVSQSPRYKVAKRGQDVALRCDPISGHVSLFWYQQALGQGPEFLTYFQNEAQLDKSGLPSDRFFAERPEGSVSTLKIQRTQQEDSAVYLCASSRWETGLEATKAFFGQGTRLTVV.

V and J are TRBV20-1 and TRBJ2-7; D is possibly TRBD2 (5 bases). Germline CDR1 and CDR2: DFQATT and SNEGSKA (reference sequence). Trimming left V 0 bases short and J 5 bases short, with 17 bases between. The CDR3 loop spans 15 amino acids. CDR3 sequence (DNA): TGCAGTGCTAGAGATCTGTTGGAGCGGCCCCACGAGCAGTACTTC. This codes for CSARDLLERPHEQYF.

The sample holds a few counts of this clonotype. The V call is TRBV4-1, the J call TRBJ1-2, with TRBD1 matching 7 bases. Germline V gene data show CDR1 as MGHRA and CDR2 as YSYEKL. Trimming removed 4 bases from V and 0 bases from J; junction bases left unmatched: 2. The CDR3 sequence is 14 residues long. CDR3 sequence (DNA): TGCGCCAGCAGCCTTGACAGGGCTAACTATGGCTACACCTTC. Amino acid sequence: CASSLDRANYGYTF.